The sequence of this T cell receptor (beta chain) was determined in a study of T cell changes during pregnancy in multiple sclerosis (dated by TCRdb to about 2019). Study-level background: Changes in the T cell repertoire over the course of pregnancy were examined in this study in women with multiple sclerosis.

The method behind the library was the immunoSEQ multiplex PCR assay. The immuneACCESS repertoire file appears here via TCRdb, limited to in-frame rearrangements. These files lack a portion of the clones; in checked studies, under half of the deficit traces to unresolved V genes, and the cause of the others is not known. The sample table holds roughly 99,000 clones, of which roughly nine tenths were seen once. The ten largest clonotypes hold roughly 2.1% of the sample. About this clone itself: What this receptor recognizes is not known. Base quality data are lacking; no much larger clone is found one base away.

V has 7 bases trimmed and J has 6 bases trimmed; junction bases matching no gene number 4. CDR1 is given as DFQATT and CDR2 as SNEGSKA, both from the germline V gene (reference sequence). The CDR3 goes from the cysteine to the phenylalanine over 11 residues. Solely the CDR3 DNA is kept, with 33 bases framed from the first base. The source is a female donor in good health, enrolled as a control in a pregnancy study. Recombination linked TRBV20-1 to TRBJ2-3; the junction holds 7 bases that match TRBD1. Material: peripheral blood, obtained after pregnancy. The nucleotide sequence is TGCAGTGAGGGGGCCCCCGATACGCAGTATTTT. Its translation is CSEGAPDTQYF.